The TCR beta chain described here comes from a study of T cells in Graves' hyperthyroidism and ophthalmopathy. Study-level background: Peripheral blood was obtained at initial diagnosis, preceding any treatment. General observations from the study: In simple terms, a model built on 13 V-J features told ophthalmopathy apart from stable hyperthyroidism. Most thyroid clonotypes that were expanded above 0.001 also turned up in blood.

This clonotype was seen only a few times. What it binds is not known. Trimming removed 4 bases from V and 5 bases from J, with 26 bases in between. In germline, CDR1 is DFQATT, CDR2 SNEGSKA (reference sequence). This CDR3 contains 17 residues. Diagnoses were established using clinical symptoms, serum thyroxine and TRAb, thyroid ultrasound and orbital computed tomography. RNA transcripts gave rise to amplified TCR beta CDR3 regions. TCR CDR3 underwent first-round RT-PCR with the HTBI primer set. TCRdb analysed the multiplex PCR reads with MiXCR anew, one entry per CDR3 protein. This sample has over 700,000 distinct CDR3 sequences; around 19% occur once, and the top ten carry about a sixth.

The source of this sequence is a woman aged 45-59 years with Graves' hyperthyroidism that later progressed to Graves' ophthalmopathy. Sequenced material: blood. The V gene is TRBV20-1, the J gene TRBJ2-5; possible D gene TRBD1, 5 bases. The CDR3 loop is CSATIPLHQGFMETQYF. The CDR3 DNA sequence: TGCAGTGCTACCATACCACTTCATCAGGGTTTTATGGAGACCCAGTACTTC.